This T cell receptor beta chain derives from a study of blood T cell repertoires in COVID-19 (dated by TCRdb to about 2020). Regarding the complete study: Samples covering the acute and convalescent phases of COVID-19 were provided by collaborators in the United States, Italy and Spain. The samples were drawn from the first 160 participants of the ongoing ImmuneRACE study and from 1,254 subjects provided by 6 global collaborators. Where HLA class I and class II types were available, the types were taken from metadata supplied by the sample provider, not from assay-based typing. A freely available public database, intended as a resource for researchers studying the immune response to SARS-CoV-2, is where the repertoires were released. The dataset comprised deeply sampled blood TCRbeta repertoires from subjects exposed to, actively infected with, or recovered from COVID-19. The prospective study material was composed of cDNA or gDNA derived from T cells, B-cell-depleted T cells, or PBMCs. Nearly every sample came with metadata listing a de-identified subject ID, COVID-19 status, age in years and sex. Here is what the overall study found, with its caveats: How much clinical and demographic metadata was included differed by source and by participant, and the metadata was provided uncurated.

V loses 2 bases at its end and J loses 4 bases; junction bases beyond the gene matches: 5. Reading from cysteine to phenylalanine, the CDR3 counts 15 amino acids. This entry keeps only the CDR3 DNA: 45 bases, framed from base 1. CDR1 LGHDT and CDR2 YNNKEL were looked up in the germline V gene (reference sequence). Remarks on this clone: What antigen it recognizes has not been identified. Nothing much larger sits one base from this clone, and base qualities are not available.

The immunoSEQ Assay, a bias-controlled multiplex PCR, was used to amplify TCRbeta CDR3 regions from genomic DNA. In the source study's methods: The number of nucleated cells in each sample was estimated from the amplification of reference gene primers within the assay. To quantify the absolute abundance of each unique TCRbeta CDR3 rearrangement, sequence reads were collapsed and filtered. For each sample, productive Simpson clonality was calculated as the square root of Simpson's diversity index over productive rearrangements. As stored in TCRdb, this immuneACCESS dataset retains in-frame rearrangements with V and J assigned. A fraction of the clones does not appear; measured against another copy, unresolved V genes explain less than half of the discrepancy, and the remainder lacks a known reason. V and J calls and clone size are as listed in that table; D and trimming were resolved from the DNA. For this sample the table gives 150,000 to 200,000 clones, of which roughly 85% were detected only once. In total, the top ten clones hold 5% to 6% of the sample.

Whole blood was collected in K2EDTA tubes by collaborating institutions according to the institutions' own protocols. For TCRbeta analysis, collaborators shipped samples as frozen whole blood, isolated PBMCs, or DNA extracted from either of those sample types. This TCR derives from a human donor in a cohort sampled during active COVID-19. The chain couples TRBV3-1 (or the pseudogene TRBV3-2) to TRBJ1-2; the junction holds 9 bases that match TRBD1. The specimen was peripheral blood. The DNA sequence reads TGTGCCAGCAGCCAATGGGACAGGGCGATCTATGGCTACACCTTC. The encoded protein is CASSQWDRAIYGYTF.